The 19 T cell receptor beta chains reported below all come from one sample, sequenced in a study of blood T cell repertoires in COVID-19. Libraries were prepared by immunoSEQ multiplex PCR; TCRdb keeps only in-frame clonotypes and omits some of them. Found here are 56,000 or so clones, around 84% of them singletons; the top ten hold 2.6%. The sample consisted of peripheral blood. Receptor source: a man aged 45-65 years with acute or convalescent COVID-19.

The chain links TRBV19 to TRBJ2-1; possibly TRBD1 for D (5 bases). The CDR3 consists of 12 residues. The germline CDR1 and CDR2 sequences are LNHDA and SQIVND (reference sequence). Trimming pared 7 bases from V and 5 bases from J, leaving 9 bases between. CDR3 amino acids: CASKGRDNEQFF. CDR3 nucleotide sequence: TGTGCCAGTAAAGGCAGGGACAATGAGCAGTTCTTC.

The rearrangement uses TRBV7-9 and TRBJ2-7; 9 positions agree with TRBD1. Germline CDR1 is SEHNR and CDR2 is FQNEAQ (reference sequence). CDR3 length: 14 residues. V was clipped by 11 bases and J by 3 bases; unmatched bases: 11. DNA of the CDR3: TGTGCCGGCAACCGACAGGGGGGGAGCTACGAGCAGTACTTC. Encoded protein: CAGNRQGGSYEQYF. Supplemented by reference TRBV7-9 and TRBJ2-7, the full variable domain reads DTGVSQNPRHKITKRGQNVTFRCDPISEHNRLYWYRQTLGQGPEFLTYFQNEAQLEKSRLLSDRFSAERPKGSFSTLEIQRTEQGDSAMYLCAGNRQGGSYEQYFGPGTRLTVT.

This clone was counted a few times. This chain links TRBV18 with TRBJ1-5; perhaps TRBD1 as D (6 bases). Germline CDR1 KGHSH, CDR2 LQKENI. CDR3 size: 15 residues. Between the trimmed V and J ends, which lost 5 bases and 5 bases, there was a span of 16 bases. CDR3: CASSYREGEDQPQHF. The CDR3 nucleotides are TGTGCCAGCTCATACAGGGAGGGAGAAGATCAGCCCCAGCATTTT. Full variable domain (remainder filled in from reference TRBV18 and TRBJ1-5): NAGVMQNPRHLVRRRGQEARLRCSPMKGHSHVYWYRQLPEEGLKFMVYLQKENIIDESGMPKERFSAEFPKEGPSILRIQQVVRGDSAAYFCASSYREGEDQPQHFGDGTRLSIL.

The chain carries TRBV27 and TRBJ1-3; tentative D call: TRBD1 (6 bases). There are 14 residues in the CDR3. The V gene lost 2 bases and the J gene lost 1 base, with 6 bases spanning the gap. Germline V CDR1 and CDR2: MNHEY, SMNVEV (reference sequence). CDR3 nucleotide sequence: TGTGCCAGCAGTTTAAGGGGGTCTGGAAACACCATATATTTT. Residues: CASSLRGSGNTIYF.

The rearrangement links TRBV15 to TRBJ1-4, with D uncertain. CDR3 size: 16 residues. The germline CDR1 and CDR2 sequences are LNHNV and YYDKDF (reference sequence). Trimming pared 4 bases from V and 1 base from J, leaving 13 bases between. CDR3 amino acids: CATSTVGRGTNEKLFF. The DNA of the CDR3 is TGTGCCACCAGCACCGTCGGACGGGGAACTAATGAAAAACTGTTTTTT. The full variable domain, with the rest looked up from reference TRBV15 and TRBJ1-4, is DAMVIQNPRYQVTQFGKPVTLSCSQTLNHNVMYWYQQKSSQAPKLLFHYYDKDFNNEADTPDNFQSRRPNTSFCFLDIRSPGLGDTAMYLCATSTVGRGTNEKLFFGSGTQLSVL.

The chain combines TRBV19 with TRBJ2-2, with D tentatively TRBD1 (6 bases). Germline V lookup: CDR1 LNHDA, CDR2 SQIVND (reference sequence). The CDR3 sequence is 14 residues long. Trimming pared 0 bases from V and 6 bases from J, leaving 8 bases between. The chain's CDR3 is CASSIDTGPGELFF. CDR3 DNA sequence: TGTGCCAGTAGTATAGATACAGGGCCCGGGGAGCTGTTTTTT.

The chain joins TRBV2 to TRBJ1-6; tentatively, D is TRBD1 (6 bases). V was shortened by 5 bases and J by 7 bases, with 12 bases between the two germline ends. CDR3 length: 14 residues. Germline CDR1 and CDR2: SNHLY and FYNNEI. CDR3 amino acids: CASSFDRSNSPLHF. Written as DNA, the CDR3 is TGTGCCAGCAGTTTCGACAGGTCAAATTCACCCCTCCACTTT.

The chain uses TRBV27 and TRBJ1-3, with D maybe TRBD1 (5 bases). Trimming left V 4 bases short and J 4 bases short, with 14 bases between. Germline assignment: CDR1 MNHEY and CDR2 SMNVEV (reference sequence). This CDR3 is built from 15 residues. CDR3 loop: CASSYQGRGGNTIYF. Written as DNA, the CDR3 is TGTGCCAGCAGTTATCAGGGCCGAGGAGGAAACACCATATATTTT.

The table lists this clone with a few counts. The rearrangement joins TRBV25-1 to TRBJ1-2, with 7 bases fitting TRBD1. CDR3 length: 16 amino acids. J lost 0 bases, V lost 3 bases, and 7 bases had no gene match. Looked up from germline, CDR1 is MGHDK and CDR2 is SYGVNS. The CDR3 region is CASSEGAGQTNYGYTF. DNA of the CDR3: TGTGCCAGCAGTGAGGGGGCGGGACAGACTAACTATGGCTACACCTTC.

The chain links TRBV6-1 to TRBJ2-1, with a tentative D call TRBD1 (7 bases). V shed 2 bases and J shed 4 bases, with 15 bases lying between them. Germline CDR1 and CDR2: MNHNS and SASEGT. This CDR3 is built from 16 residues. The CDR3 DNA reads TGTGCCAGCAGTGAATTTGGAGGGGGCGAATACAATGAGCAGTTCTTC. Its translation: CASSEFGGGEYNEQFF.

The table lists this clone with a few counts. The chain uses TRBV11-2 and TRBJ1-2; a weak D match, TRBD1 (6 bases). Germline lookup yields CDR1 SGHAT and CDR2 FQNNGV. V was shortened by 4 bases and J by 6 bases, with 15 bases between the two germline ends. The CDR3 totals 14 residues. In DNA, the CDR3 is TGTGCCAGCAGCTCACAGGGTTTTGGGGATGGCTACACCTTC. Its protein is CASSSQGFGDGYTF.

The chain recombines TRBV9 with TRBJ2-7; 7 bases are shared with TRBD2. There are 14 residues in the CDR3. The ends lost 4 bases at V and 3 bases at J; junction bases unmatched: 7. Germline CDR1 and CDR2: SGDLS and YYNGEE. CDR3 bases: TGTGCCAGCAGCCCAGCGGGGAGCTACTACGAGCAGTACTTC. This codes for CASSPAGSYYEQYF.

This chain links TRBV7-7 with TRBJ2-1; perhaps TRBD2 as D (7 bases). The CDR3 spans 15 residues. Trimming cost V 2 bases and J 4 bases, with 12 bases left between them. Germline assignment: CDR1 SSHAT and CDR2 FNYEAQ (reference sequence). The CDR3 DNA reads TGTGCCAGCAGCTTATCCGGGGGGCCATACAATGAGCAGTTCTTC. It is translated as CASSLSGGPYNEQFF.

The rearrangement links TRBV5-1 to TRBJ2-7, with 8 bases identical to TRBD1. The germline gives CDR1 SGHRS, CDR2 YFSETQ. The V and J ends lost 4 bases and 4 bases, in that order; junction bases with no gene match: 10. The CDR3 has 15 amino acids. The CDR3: CASSVTGQGAYEQYF. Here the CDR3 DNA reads TGCGCCAGCAGCGTGACTGGGCAGGGGGCTTACGAGCAGTACTTC.

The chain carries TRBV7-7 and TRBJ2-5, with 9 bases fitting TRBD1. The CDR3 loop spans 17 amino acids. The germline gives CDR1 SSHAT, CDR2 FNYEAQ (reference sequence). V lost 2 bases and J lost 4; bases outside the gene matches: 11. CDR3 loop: CASSLRTRDREAETQYF. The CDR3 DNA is TGTGCCAGCAGCTTAAGAACGCGGGACAGGGAAGCAGAGACCCAGTACTTC. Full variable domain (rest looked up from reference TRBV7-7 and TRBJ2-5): GAGVSQSPRYKVTKRGQDVTLRCDPISSHATLYWYQQALGQGPEFLTYFNYEAQPDKSGLPSDRFSAERPEGSISTLTIQRTEQRDSAMYRCASSLRTRDREAETQYFGPGTRLLVL.

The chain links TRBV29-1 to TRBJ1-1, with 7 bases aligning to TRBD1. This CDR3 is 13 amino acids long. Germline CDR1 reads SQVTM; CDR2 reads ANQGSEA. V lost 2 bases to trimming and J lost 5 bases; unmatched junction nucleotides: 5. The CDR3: CSVERQGRTEAFF. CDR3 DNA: TGCAGCGTTGAAAGACAGGGCAGGACTGAAGCTTTCTTT.

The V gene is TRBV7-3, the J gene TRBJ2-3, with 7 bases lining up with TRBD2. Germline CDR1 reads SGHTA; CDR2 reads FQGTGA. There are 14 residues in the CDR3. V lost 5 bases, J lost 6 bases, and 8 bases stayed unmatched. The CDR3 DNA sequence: TGTGCCAGCAGCGAGGGAGGGAGGGTCGATACGCAGTATTTT. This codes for CASSEGGRVDTQYF.

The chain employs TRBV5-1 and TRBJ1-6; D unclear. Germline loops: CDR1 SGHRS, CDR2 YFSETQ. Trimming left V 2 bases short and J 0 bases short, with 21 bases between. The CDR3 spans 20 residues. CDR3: CASSLGSVGRTSSYNSPLHF. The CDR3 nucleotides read TGCGCCAGCAGCTTAGGTAGCGTCGGACGGACTAGCTCCTATAATTCACCCCTCCACTTT. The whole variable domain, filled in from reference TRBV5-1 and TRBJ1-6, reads KAGVTQTPRYLIKTRGQQVTLSCSPISGHRSVSWYQQTPGQGLQFLFEYFSETQRNKGNFPGRFSGRQFSNSRSEMNVSTLELGDSALYLCASSLGSVGRTSSYNSPLHFGNGTRLTVT.

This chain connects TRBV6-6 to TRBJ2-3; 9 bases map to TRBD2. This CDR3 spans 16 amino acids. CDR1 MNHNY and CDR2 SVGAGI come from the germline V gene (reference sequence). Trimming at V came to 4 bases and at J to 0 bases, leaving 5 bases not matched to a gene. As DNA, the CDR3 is TGTGCCAGCAGTTCCCGTCTAGCGGGAAGCACAGATACGCAGTATTTT. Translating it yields CASSSRLAGSTDTQYF.